What follows are 25 T cell receptor beta chains derived from one specimen sequenced in a study of T-cell reconstitution after alpha-beta-depleted transplantation in children. This sample's TCRbeta library carried unique molecular identifier barcodes. MiXCR, applied by TCRdb to the PCR reads, yields one record per CDR3 protein. The sample has 480,000 or so distinct CDR3 sequences, roughly a tenth seen once; the top ten hold around 2%. Sequencing was performed on PBMCs, taken before TCRalphabeta/CD19-depleted stem cell transplant. These receptors came from a child under 10 years old with inherited bone marrow failure, due to receive a stem cell transplant.

The chain joins TRBV5-4 to TRBJ2-3, with 7 bases fitting TRBD2. There are 15 residues in the CDR3. The ends lost 1 base at V and 3 bases at J; junction bases unmatched: 5. CDR1 is SGHNT, CDR2 YYREEE, per germline (reference sequence). CDR3 in DNA: TGTGCCAGCAGCTTGACGGGAGGTCGGACAGATACGCAGTATTTT. Translating gives CASSLTGGRTDTQYF. Full variable domain (remainder filled in from reference TRBV5-4 and TRBJ2-3): ETGVTQSPTHLIKTRGQQVTLRCSSQSGHNTVSWYQQALGQGPQFIFQYYREEENGRGNFPPRFSGLQFPNYSSELNVNALELDDSALYLCASSLTGGRTDTQYFGPGTRLTVL.

This clonotype was seen many times. CDR3 loop: CASSPPTGGTGELFF. CDR3 nucleotide sequence: TGTGCCAGCTCACCACCCACCGGGGGGACCGGGGAGCTGTTTTTT. This chain uses TRBV18 with TRBJ2-2; 7 nucleotides match TRBD2. The V gene end was trimmed by 0 bases and the J gene end by 5 bases; junction bases not matched to a gene: 3. This CDR3 has 15 residues. Germline CDR1 is KGHSH and CDR2 is LQKENI.

This clonotype appeared many times. V usage is TRBV7-8 and J usage is TRBJ1-4; D remains unclear. With 5 bases removed from V and 8 bases from J, the gap between germline ends came to 12 bases. Germline values: CDR1 SGHVS, CDR2 FQNEAQ. The CDR3 sequence is 13 residues long. The CDR3 DNA reads TGTGCCAGCAGCCCAATGGCCCGGGAAAAACTGTTTTTT. Its translation: CASSPMAREKLFF.

Concerning this clonotype itself: It may be a read error: a sequence one base away is much more abundant. The chain couples TRBV7-2 to TRBJ2-7, with TRBD1 as a possible D gene (6 bases). Per the germline V gene, CDR1 is SGHTA and CDR2 is FQGNSA. The CDR3 has 14 residues. The CDR3 sequence is CATSWRQAYYEQYF. The CDR3 DNA sequence: TGTGCCACCAGCTGGCGACAGGCCTATTACGAGCAGTACTTC.

In its sample, this clonotype was seen a few times. The V gene is TRBV18, the J gene TRBJ1-1; D ambiguous. V gave up 3 bases and J gave up 8 bases, with 10 bases separating them. The CDR3 runs 12 residues. Germline V gene data show CDR1 as KGHSH and CDR2 as LQKENI. DNA for the CDR3: TGTGCCAGCTCACCGCAGAGAGTCGAAGCTTTCTTT. Protein: CASSPQRVEAFF.

There are many counts of this clonotype. For the CDR3, the DNA is TGTGCCAGCAGTTTGGGGGAGGGACTAGCGAGATCCTACGAGCAGTACTTC. Translating it yields CASSLGEGLARSYEQYF. The chain couples TRBV12-3 or TRBV12-4 to TRBJ2-7; 10 nucleotides line up with TRBD2. V was clipped by 3 bases and J by 1 base; unmatched bases: 9. This CDR3 region has 17 residues.

This clonotype has just a few counts. This chain joins TRBV12-3 or TRBV12-4 and TRBJ2-1, with D tentatively TRBD2 (6 bases). Between the trimmed V and J ends, which lost 1 base and 8 bases, there was a span of 12 bases. The CDR3 is made up of 14 amino acids. The CDR3 is CASSLVAVGDEQFF. The CDR3 DNA is TGTGCCAGCAGTTTAGTAGCGGTAGGCGATGAGCAGTTCTTC.

This clonotype was seen ten or more times. This chain connects TRBV5-1 to TRBJ1-1; 8 bases line up with TRBD1. Looked up from germline, CDR1 is SGHRS and CDR2 is YFSETQ. The CDR3 loop spans 13 amino acids. J was trimmed by 4 bases and V by 6 bases; bases with no gene match: 5. The CDR3 protein is CASKTGEGTEAFF. DNA of the CDR3: TGCGCCAGCAAGACAGGGGAGGGCACTGAAGCTTTCTTT.

This clonotype has a count of ten or more. The chain carries TRBV5-1 and TRBJ1-2; no reliable D call. The germline V gene has CDR1 SGHRS and CDR2 YFSETQ. The CDR3 runs 15 residues. The V gene lost 4 bases and the J gene lost 3 bases, with 16 bases spanning the gap. The CDR3 sequence: CASSVGLPGDYGYTF. The CDR3 DNA is TGCGCCAGCAGCGTCGGCCTCCCGGGCGACTATGGCTACACCTTC. Using reference TRBV5-1 and TRBJ1-2 for the parts outside the CDR3, the full variable domain is KAGVTQTPRYLIKTRGQQVTLSCSPISGHRSVSWYQQTPGQGLQFLFEYFSETQRNKGNFPGRFSGRQFSNSRSEMNVSTLELGDSALYLCASSVGLPGDYGYTFGSGTRLTVV.

The sample holds many counts of this clonotype. The J gene is TRBJ1-1, the V gene TRBV18; D not certain. From germline, CDR1 is KGHSH and CDR2 LQKENI. V was cut by 4 bases and J by 7 bases, with 10 bases left in between. The CDR3 extends over 12 amino acids. Written as DNA, the CDR3 is TGTGCCAGCTCACGAGAAGGTGATGAAGCTTTCTTT. Amino acids: CASSREGDEAFF. Based on the CDR3 plus reference TRBV18 and TRBJ1-1, the full variable domain is NAGVMQNPRHLVRRRGQEARLRCSPMKGHSHVYWYRQLPEEGLKFMVYLQKENIIDESGMPKERFSAEFPKEGPSILRIQQVVRGDSAAYFCASSREGDEAFFGQGTRLTVV.

The V call is TRBV12-3 or TRBV12-4, the J call TRBJ2-7, with 10 bases lining up with TRBD2. This CDR3 has 14 residues. After removal of 7 bases from V and 5 bases from J, the junction contained 8 bases not matched to a gene. CDR3 region: CASNVASGSHEQYF. In DNA, the CDR3 is TGTGCCAGCAACGTGGCTAGCGGGAGTCACGAGCAGTACTTC.

This clonotype was counted between two and nine times. V gene TRBV7-2 combines with J gene TRBJ1-3; D gene unclear. This CDR3 spans 14 amino acids. Germline V lookup: CDR1 SGHTA, CDR2 FQGNSA. Trimming shortened V by 5 bases and J by 0 bases, and 8 bases separated the two germline ends. The CDR3 protein is CASSPSYSGNTIYF. In DNA, the CDR3 is TGTGCCAGCAGCCCCAGTTACTCTGGAAACACCATATATTTT.

This clonotype was found many times. The rearrangement joins TRBV7-9 to TRBJ2-7; 8 bases fit TRBD2. Germline CDR1 SEHNR, CDR2 FQNEAQ (reference sequence). V shed 1 base and J 7 bases; nucleotides not matched to a gene: 12. This CDR3 comprises 16 residues. The CDR3 protein is CASSLVVKAGVGEQYF. The DNA for the CDR3 is TGTGCCAGCAGCTTAGTAGTAAAAGCGGGAGTGGGGGAGCAGTACTTC.

In its sample, this clonotype was seen many times. The chain joins TRBV24-1 to TRBJ1-2; tentative D call: TRBD1 (6 bases). The CDR3 covers 14 residues. V shed 0 bases and J shed 7 bases, with 11 bases lying between them. Looked up from germline, CDR1 is KGHDR and CDR2 is SFDVKD. The CDR3 protein is CATSDLKRGGGYTF. The CDR3 DNA reads as TGTGCCACCAGTGATTTGAAGCGAGGGGGTGGCTACACCTTC.

V usage is TRBV29-1 and J usage is TRBJ2-1; D is ambiguous. The CDR3 runs 14 residues. The germline V gene has CDR1 SQVTM and CDR2 ANQGSEA. Trimming cost V 7 bases and J 3 bases, with 16 bases left between them. CDR3 amino acids: CSAARESVYNEQFF. The CDR3 nucleotides read TGCAGCGCCGCAAGGGAAAGCGTCTACAATGAGCAGTTCTTC.

The chain couples TRBV6-1 to TRBJ1-2; 9 bases fit TRBD1. The germline V gene has CDR1 MNHNS and CDR2 SASEGT. This CDR3 has 14 amino acids. V trimming: 4 bases; J trimming: 0 bases; junction bases outside the gene matches: 0. CDR3 in amino acids: CASSGTGANYGYTF. The CDR3 bases are TGTGCCAGCAGTGGGACAGGGGCTAACTATGGCTACACCTTC.

The rearrangement links TRBV6-1 to TRBJ2-5; 7 bases line up with TRBD1. The CDR3 length is 14 residues. In germline, CDR1 is MNHNS, CDR2 SASEGT. The junction had 11 bases not matched to a gene; V was cut back by 11 bases and J by 2 bases. CDR3 loop: CAAASGQEQETQYF. CDR3 in DNA: TGTGCCGCTGCCTCCGGACAGGAGCAAGAGACCCAGTACTTC.

At least ten counts were recorded for this clonotype. The chain has TRBV2 and TRBJ2-1; D remains ambiguous. This CDR3 has 13 residues. V lost 4 bases, J lost 7 bases, and 11 bases lay in between. CDR1 is SNHLY, CDR2 FYNNEI, per germline. The CDR3 is CASSGLPENEQFF. The CDR3 region has the DNA TGTGCCAGCAGTGGGCTGCCCGAGAATGAGCAGTTCTTC.

This clonotype has a count of ten or more. The V call is TRBV7-2, the J call TRBJ1-2; 8 bases agree with TRBD1. Germline values: CDR1 SGHTA, CDR2 FQGNSA. The CDR3 runs to 15 residues. J lost 7 bases, V lost 1 base, and 8 bases had no gene match. CDR3 coding DNA: TGTGCCAGCAGCTTAGGGCAGGGGGCTTTCAGTGGCTACACCTTC. Amino acid sequence: CASSLGQGAFSGYTF.

This clonotype was detected a few times. The rearrangement joins TRBV4-1 to TRBJ2-5; 8 bases are shared with TRBD1. This CDR3 has 16 amino acids. Looked up from germline, CDR1 is MGHRA and CDR2 is YSYEKL. Trimming cost V 3 bases and J 2 bases; bases outside gene matches: 8. CDR3: CASSHQPGQVQETQYF. Written as DNA, the CDR3 is TGCGCCAGCAGCCATCAACCGGGACAGGTACAAGAGACCCAGTACTTC.

This clonotype was seen many times. The J gene is TRBJ2-3, the V gene TRBV29-1; 10 bases are shared with TRBD2. The CDR3 is 15 residues long. From germline, CDR1 is SQVTM and CDR2 ANQGSEA. V lost 1 base and J lost 6; bases outside the gene matches: 7. CDR3 in amino acids: CSVEGLAGVSDTQYF. In DNA form, the CDR3 reads TGCAGCGTTGAAGGTCTAGCGGGAGTCTCGGATACGCAGTATTTT.

This clonotype was counted many times. V usage is TRBV7-9 and J usage is TRBJ1-3; D is uncertain. The CDR3 has 16 residues. In germline, CDR1 is SEHNR, CDR2 FQNEAQ (reference sequence). V dropped 2 bases and J dropped 5 bases, with 16 bases sitting between them. The CDR3 nucleotides read TGTGCCAGCAGCTTAAGCCCGAGAGAACCAAGAAACACCATATATTTT. Translation gives CASSLSPREPRNTIYF. The complete variable domain, with remaining parts taken from reference TRBV7-9 and TRBJ1-3, reads DTGVSQNPRHKITKRGQNVTFRCDPISEHNRLYWYRQTLGQGPEFLTYFQNEAQLEKSRLLSDRFSAERPKGSFSTLEIQRTEQGDSAMYLCASSLSPREPRNTIYFGEGSWLTVV.

This clonotype was observed many times. The chain combines TRBV12-3 or TRBV12-4 with TRBJ2-7; D uncertain. Trimming left V 10 bases short and J 0 bases short, with 10 bases between. This CDR3 has 12 amino acids. The CDR3 spells CATGRTSYEQYF. The CDR3 bases are TGTGCCACCGGACGGACCTCCTACGAGCAGTACTTC.

There are many counts of this clonotype. The rearrangement links TRBV30 to TRBJ2-2, with TRBD2 matching over 7 bases. The V and J ends lost 0 bases and 4 bases, in that order; junction bases with no gene match: 5. Looked up from germline, CDR1 is GTSNPN and CDR2 is SVGIG (reference sequence). This CDR3 contains 15 residues. The DNA for the CDR3 is TGTGCCTGGAGTGTACCCGGGACTACCACCGGGGAGCTGTTTTTT. Translation: CAWSVPGTTTGELFF.

To note about this clonotype: With a much larger clone just one base away, this may be a read error. This sequence joins TRBV5-6 and TRBJ1-1, with D maybe TRBD1 (5 bases). The CDR3 sequence is 15 residues long. Germline V gene sequence: CDR1 SGHDT, CDR2 YYEEEE. The CDR3 DNA is TGTTCCAGCAGCTCCTGGCCGACAGAGAACACTGAAGCTTTCTTT. Amino acids: CSSSSWPTENTEAFF. Looking up the rest from reference TRBV5-6 and TRBJ1-1 gives the full variable domain: DAGVTQSPTHLIKTRGQQVTLRCSPKSGHDTVSWYQQALGQGPQFIFQYYEEEERQRGNFPDRFSGHQFPNYSSELNVNALLLGDSALYLCSSSSWPTENTEAFFGQGTRLTVV.